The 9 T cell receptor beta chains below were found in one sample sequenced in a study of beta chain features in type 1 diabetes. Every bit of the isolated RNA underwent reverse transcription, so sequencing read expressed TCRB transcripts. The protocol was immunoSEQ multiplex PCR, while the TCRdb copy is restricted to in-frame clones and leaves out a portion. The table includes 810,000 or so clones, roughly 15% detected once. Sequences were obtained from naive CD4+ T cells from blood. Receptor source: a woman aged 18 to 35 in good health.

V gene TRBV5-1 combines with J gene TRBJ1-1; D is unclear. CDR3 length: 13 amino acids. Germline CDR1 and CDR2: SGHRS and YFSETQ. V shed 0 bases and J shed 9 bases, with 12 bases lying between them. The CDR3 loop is CASSLEAEGKAFF. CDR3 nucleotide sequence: TGCGCCAGCAGCTTGGAGGCGGAGGGAAAAGCTTTCTTT.

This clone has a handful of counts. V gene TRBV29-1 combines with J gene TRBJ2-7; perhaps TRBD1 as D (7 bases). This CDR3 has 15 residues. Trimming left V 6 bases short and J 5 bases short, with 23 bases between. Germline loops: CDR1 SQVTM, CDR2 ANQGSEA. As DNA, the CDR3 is TGCAGCGTACGTCGCATTCAGGGGGGATCCCACGAGCAGTACTTC. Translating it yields CSVRRIQGGSHEQYF.

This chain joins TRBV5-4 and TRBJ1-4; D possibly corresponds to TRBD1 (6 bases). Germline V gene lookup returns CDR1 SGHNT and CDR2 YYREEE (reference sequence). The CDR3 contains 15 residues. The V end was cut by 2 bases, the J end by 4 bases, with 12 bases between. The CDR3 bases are TGTGCCAGCAGCTTCGCGGGCAGGGGTAATGAAAAACTGTTTTTT. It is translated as CASSFAGRGNEKLFF.

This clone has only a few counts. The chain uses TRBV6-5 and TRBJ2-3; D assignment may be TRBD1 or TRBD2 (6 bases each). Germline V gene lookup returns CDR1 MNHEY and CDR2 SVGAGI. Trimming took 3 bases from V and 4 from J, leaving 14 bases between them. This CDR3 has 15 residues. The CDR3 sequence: CASSYGGLLSDTQYF. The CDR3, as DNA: TGTGCCAGCAGTTATGGGGGGCTTCTTTCAGATACGCAGTATTTT.

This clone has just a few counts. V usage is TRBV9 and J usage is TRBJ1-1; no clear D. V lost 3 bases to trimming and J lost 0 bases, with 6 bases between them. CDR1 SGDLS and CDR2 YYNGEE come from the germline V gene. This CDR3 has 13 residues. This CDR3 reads CASSAYLNTEAFF. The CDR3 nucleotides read TGTGCCAGCAGCGCCTACTTGAACACTGAAGCTTTCTTT.

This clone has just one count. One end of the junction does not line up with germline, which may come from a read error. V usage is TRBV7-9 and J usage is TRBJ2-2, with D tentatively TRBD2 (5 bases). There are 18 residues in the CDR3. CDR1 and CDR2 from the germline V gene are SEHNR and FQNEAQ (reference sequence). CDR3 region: CASSLGSLRGTNIGELFF. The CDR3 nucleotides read TGTGCCAGCAGCTTAGGTTCTCTCCGGGGTACGAACATCGGGGAGCTGTTTTTT.

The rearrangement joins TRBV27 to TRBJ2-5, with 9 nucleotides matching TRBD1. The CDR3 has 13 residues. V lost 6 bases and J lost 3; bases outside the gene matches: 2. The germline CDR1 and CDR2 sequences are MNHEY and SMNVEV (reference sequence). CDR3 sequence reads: CASRRQGEETQYF. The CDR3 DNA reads TGTGCCAGCAGGCGACAGGGGGAAGAGACCCAGTACTTC.

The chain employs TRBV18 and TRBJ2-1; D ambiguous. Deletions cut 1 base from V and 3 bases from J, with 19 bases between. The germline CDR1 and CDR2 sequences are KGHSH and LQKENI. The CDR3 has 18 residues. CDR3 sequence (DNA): TGTGCCAGCTCACCACGTCAGAGCTCGCCTGTTAACTACAATGAGCAGTTCTTC. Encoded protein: CASSPRQSSPVNYNEQFF.

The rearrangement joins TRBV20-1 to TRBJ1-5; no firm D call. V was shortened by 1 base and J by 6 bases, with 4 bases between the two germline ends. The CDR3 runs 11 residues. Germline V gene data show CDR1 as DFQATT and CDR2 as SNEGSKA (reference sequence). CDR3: CSARGAQPQHF. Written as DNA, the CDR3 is TGCAGTGCTAGAGGGGCTCAGCCCCAGCATTTT.